This T cell receptor beta chain was recovered during a study of blood T cells in healthy people across ages. Findings of the study overall: The percentage of naive T cells correlated strongly with TCR beta diversity.

Isolated PBMCs totaled at least 7 million in each sample. Per germline, CDR1 SQVTM and CDR2 ANQGSEA. V lost 7 bases, J lost 0 bases, and 14 bases stayed unmatched. The CDR3 runs to 18 residues. A second 7 to 11 cycle PCR used barcoded and J-beta primers. Sequencing yielded, for each sample, at least 2.5 million paired-end reads carrying CDR3. TCRdb called the 5' RACE reads again in MiXCR, with one record for every CDR3 protein. The repertoire includes roughly 1.4 million distinct CDR3 sequences, approximately 60% of them detected once, and 6.5% to 8.5% sits in the top ten. This clonotype was detected a few times. Its antigen is unidentified.

The chain is built from TRBV29-1 and TRBJ2-1; 11 bases line up with TRBD2. The receptor was isolated from a man aged 18 to 29 in good health. Source material: blood. CDR3 in amino acids: CSGAASGGSHSSYNEQFF. The CDR3 nucleotides are TGCAGCGGGGCTGCTAGCGGGGGGTCCCATAGCTCCTACAATGAGCAGTTCTTC.